Below are 29 T cell receptor beta chains sequenced from a single sample in a study of blood T cell repertoires in COVID-19. Some clones are missing from TCRdb's copy, which holds only in-frame ones; the method was immunoSEQ multiplex PCR. The table has approximately 290,000 clones, approximately 83% seen once. Specimen: PBMCs or T cells enriched from blood (not recorded which). All receptors come from a woman in her 30s who had recovered from COVID-19.

This clone was recorded only once. The rearrangement uses TRBV11-2 and TRBJ2-7, with 10 nucleotides matching TRBD2. The CDR3 is 19 residues long. The V gene end was trimmed by 3 bases and the J gene end by 2 bases; junction bases not matched to a gene: 16. Germline-derived CDR1 and CDR2 are SGHAT and FQNNGV. The CDR3 DNA is TGTGCCAGCAGCTTGGGGGCACCAGCGGGAGGGCCGCGTCCCTACGAGCAGTACTTC. Encoded protein: CASSLGAPAGGPRPYEQYF.

The chain joins TRBV10-2 to TRBJ2-5; 13 nucleotides match TRBD2. After removal of 4 bases from V and 5 bases from J, the junction contained 4 bases not matched to a gene. Germline loops: CDR1 WSHSY, CDR2 SAAADI. This CDR3 comprises 15 residues. The CDR3 loop is CASSAPGLAGETQYF. The CDR3 DNA follows: TGCGCCAGCAGTGCCCCGGGACTAGCGGGGGAGACCCAGTACTTC.

The rearrangement links TRBV3-1 (or the pseudogene TRBV3-2) to TRBJ2-5, with 11 bases that match TRBD2. CDR1 is LGHDT and CDR2 is YNNKEL in the germline V gene (reference sequence). CDR3 length: 15 amino acids. V shed 6 bases and J 2 bases; nucleotides not matched to a gene: 5. Here the CDR3 reads CASREGLAEQETQYF. The CDR3 region has the DNA TGTGCCAGCAGGGAGGGACTAGCGGAACAAGAGACCCAGTACTTC.

The CDR3 DNA reads TGTGCCAGCACCGGTACAGGGAGGGAGACTGAAGCTTTCTTT. Amino acids: CASTGTGRETEAFF. The chain recombines TRBV6-5 with TRBJ1-1, with a possible D match to TRBD1 (6 bases). The V end was cut by 7 bases, the J end by 5 bases, with 17 bases between. CDR3 length: 14 residues. Germline loops: CDR1 MNHEY, CDR2 SVGAGI.

The CDR3 sequence: CASSFLRSSGTPDTQYF. The CDR3 region has the DNA TGTGCCAGCAGCTTCCTTAGATCTAGCGGGACACCAGATACGCAGTATTTT. V usage is TRBV11-2 and J usage is TRBJ2-3; TRBD2 aligns across 9 bases. V lost 3 bases and J lost 4; bases outside the gene matches: 11. This CDR3 region has 17 residues. The germline CDR1 and CDR2 sequences are SGHAT and FQNNGV.

The rearrangement uses TRBV19 and TRBJ1-6, with 9 nucleotides matching TRBD1. CDR3 length: 17 residues. J was trimmed by 10 bases and V by 2 bases; bases with no gene match: 12. Germline V lookup: CDR1 LNHDA, CDR2 SQIVND (reference sequence). The CDR3 is CASSISGTGRNGSPLHF. The CDR3 DNA reads TGTGCCAGTAGTATATCGGGGACAGGGCGTAATGGATCACCCCTCCACTTT.

The V gene is TRBV7-9, the J gene TRBJ2-6, with D hard to call. The CDR3 extends over 14 amino acids. Germline V lookup: CDR1 SEHNR, CDR2 FQNEAQ (reference sequence). V was clipped by 3 bases and J by 8 bases, with 11 bases between them. For the CDR3, the DNA is TGTGCCAGCAGCTTGCAGCGATGGCCCAACGTCCTGACTTTC. Translated: CASSLQRWPNVLTF.

This clone appeared a few times. The chain uses TRBV6-5 and TRBJ1-4; 8 bases agree with TRBD1. V shed 5 bases and J 5 bases; nucleotides not matched to a gene: 4. The CDR3 is 14 amino acids. Germline CDR1 is MNHEY and CDR2 is SVGAGI. The CDR3 DNA is TGTGCCAGCAGTCCGGGACAGGAGAATGAAAAACTGTTTTTT. It encodes CASSPGQENEKLFF.

The chain is built from TRBV7-2 and TRBJ1-5, with D unresolved. CDR3 length equals 15 residues. Trimming left V 2 bases short and J 2 bases short, with 10 bases between. Germline CDR1 reads SGHTA; CDR2 reads FQGNSA. The chain's CDR3 is CASSLRGFGNQPQHF. CDR3 nucleotides: TGTGCCAGCAGCTTAAGAGGGTTCGGCAATCAGCCCCAGCATTTT.

As for this clone: This CDR3 is also generated by other DNA sequences in the sample. V and J are TRBV27 and TRBJ2-5; D remains unclear. CDR3 length equals 11 residues. Germline CDR1 MNHEY, CDR2 SMNVEV (reference sequence). V dropped 4 bases and J dropped 5 bases, with 5 bases sitting between them. CDR3 loop: CASSSRETQYF. CDR3 coding DNA: TGTGCCAGCAGTTCGAGGGAGACCCAGTACTTC.

CDR3 coding DNA: TGTGCCAGCAGCTTAGTCAGCGGGAGCCTCACATGGGGCGACTACAATGAGCAGTTCTTC. Amino acid sequence: CASSLVSGSLTWGDYNEQFF. V usage is TRBV7-6 and J usage is TRBJ2-1, with 8 bases that match TRBD2. CDR3 length: 20 residues. Per the germline V gene, CDR1 is SGHVS and CDR2 is FNYEAQ. V shed 1 base, J shed 3 bases, and the junction held 17 bases outside the gene matches.

The gene calls are TRBV30 and TRBJ1-1; 8 bases align to TRBD1. Germline CDR1 GTSNPN, CDR2 SVGIG (reference sequence). The CDR3 is 16 amino acids. Losses at the gene ends were 8 bases for V and 4 bases for J; bases not matched to a gene: 18. Here the CDR3 reads CARTDDSTGDPTEAFF. The CDR3 DNA reads TGTGCCAGAACAGACGATTCGACAGGGGATCCCACTGAAGCTTTCTTT.

The chain carries TRBV16 and TRBJ1-3, with 7 bases lining up with TRBD1. In germline, CDR1 is KGHSY, CDR2 FQNENV. Losses at the gene ends were 2 bases for V and 3 bases for J; bases not matched to a gene: 7. The length of the CDR3 is 16 residues. The CDR3 sequence: CASSQTRGRGGNTIYF. The CDR3 DNA reads TGTGCCAGCAGCCAAACGAGGGGGCGCGGTGGAAACACCATATATTTT. The variable domain in full, completed from reference TRBV16 and TRBJ1-3, reads GEEVAQTPKHLVRGEGQKAKLYCAPIKGHSYVFWYQQVLKNEFKFLISFQNENVFDETGMPKERFSAKCLPNSPCSLEIQATKLEDSAVYFCASSQTRGRGGNTIYFGEGSWLTVV.

The V call is TRBV6-6, the J call TRBJ2-3; D is possibly TRBD2 (6 bases). CDR1 and CDR2 from the germline V gene are MNHNY and SVGAGI (reference sequence). CDR3 length equals 15 residues. V was trimmed by 0 bases and J by 2 bases, leaving 9 bases between them. Here the CDR3 DNA reads TGTGCCAGCAGTTACTCGGGGGGTTCCACAGATACGCAGTATTTT. Protein product: CASSYSGGSTDTQYF.

This clone was counted between two and nine times. J is TRBJ1-6 and V is TRBV4-1, with D uncertain. The V end lost 2 bases, the J end lost 9 bases, and 8 bases lay between the germline ends. CDR1 and CDR2 from the germline V gene are MGHRA and YSYEKL. The CDR3 runs to 13 residues. The CDR3: CASSQTTSSPLHF. CDR3 in DNA: TGCGCCAGCAGCCAAACGACAAGTTCACCCCTCCACTTT.

The chain combines TRBV2 with TRBJ1-1; possible D gene TRBD1, 6 bases. CDR1 and CDR2 (germline): SNHLY, FYNNEI. V lost 8 bases, J lost 0 bases, and 10 bases lay in between. The CDR3 loop spans 13 amino acids. The CDR3 loop is CASCNRVNTEAFF. The CDR3 DNA reads TGTGCCAGCTGTAACAGGGTGAACACTGAAGCTTTCTTT.

The chain couples TRBV6-1 to TRBJ2-5; tentative D call: TRBD2 (5 bases). Germline values: CDR1 MNHNS, CDR2 SASEGT. The CDR3 sequence is 14 residues long. Trimming took off 1 base at V and 7 bases at J, with 13 bases between the two ends. The DNA for the CDR3 is TGTGCCAGCAGTGAAGGAACTAGGTTAGGGACCCAGTACTTC. This encodes CASSEGTRLGTQYF.

The chain couples TRBV5-8 to TRBJ2-3; TRBD2 matches at 11 bases. CDR3 length: 16 amino acids. V was clipped by 3 bases and J by 7 bases; unmatched bases: 10. Germline loops: CDR1 SGHTS, CDR2 YDEGEE. The CDR3 sequence: CASSYGIAGGLNTQYF. The CDR3 coding sequence is TGTGCCAGCAGCTACGGAATAGCGGGAGGGTTAAATACGCAGTATTTT.

The CDR3 here is CASSLNRAGEQFF. CDR3 sequence (DNA): TGTGCCAGCAGCTTAAACAGGGCCGGTGAGCAGTTCTTC. This chain uses TRBV7-8 with TRBJ2-1, with D tentatively TRBD1 (6 bases). This CDR3 contains 13 residues. CDR1 and CDR2 from the germline V gene are SGHVS and FQNEAQ. The germline V and J ends were trimmed by 2 bases and 9 bases, with 11 bases remaining between them.

This clone was observed once. The chain couples TRBV7-9 to TRBJ2-5, with TRBD1 matching 9 bases. This CDR3 is built from 15 residues. The germline CDR1 and CDR2 sequences are SEHNR and FQNEAQ (reference sequence). The V segment lost 4 bases and the J segment 2 bases; nucleotides outside the gene matches: 5. The DNA of the CDR3 is TGTGCCAGCAGCTCAGACAGGGGGAGACAAGAGACCCAGTACTTC. As protein: CASSSDRGRQETQYF.

The gene calls are TRBV7-2 and TRBJ1-5; D is uncertain. Trimming shortened V by 0 bases and J by 4 bases, and 19 bases separated the two germline ends. Germline V gives CDR1 SGHTA, CDR2 FQGNSA. The CDR3 contains 18 residues. CDR3 coding DNA: TGTGCCAGCAGCTTAGCCAAAACCCGGGGAGACTATAATCAGCCCCAGCATTTT. Translating it yields CASSLAKTRGDYNQPQHF.

The gene calls are TRBV18 and TRBJ1-6; D unresolved. The germline V gene has CDR1 KGHSH and CDR2 LQKENI. Trimming cost V 2 bases and J 5 bases, with 10 bases left between them. CDR3 size: 15 residues. CDR3: CASSPTPGNNSPLHF. In nucleotides, the CDR3 is TGTGCCAGCTCACCAACACCAGGAAATAATTCACCCCTCCACTTT.

The chain links TRBV19 to TRBJ1-2, with 7 bases identical to TRBD1. The trim removed 7 bases at V and 4 bases at J, leaving 15 bases unmatched. The germline V gene encodes CDR1 LNHDA and CDR2 SQIVND (reference sequence). This CDR3 comprises 16 residues. CDR3 nucleotides: TGTGCCAGTACGGAAAAGACAGGGACGAATGTCTATGGCTACACCTTC. It codes for CASTEKTGTNVYGYTF. The whole variable domain, filled in from reference TRBV19 and TRBJ1-2, reads DGGITQSPKYLFRKEGQNVTLSCEQNLNHDAMYWYRQDPGQGLRLIYYSQIVNDFQKGDIAEGYSVSREKKESFPLTVTSAQKNPTAFYLCASTEKTGTNVYGYTFGSGTRLTVV.

This chain connects TRBV10-3 to TRBJ1-2, with no clear D. The CDR3 spans 15 residues. The germline gives CDR1 ENHRY, CDR2 SYGVKD. V lost 3 bases to trimming and J lost 5 bases, with 16 bases between them. CDR3 DNA sequence: TGTGCCATCAGTGAAAACCTCCCTCAGCGGTATGGCTACACCTTC. This encodes CAISENLPQRYGYTF.

V gene TRBV6-5 combines with J gene TRBJ1-2; maybe TRBD1 (5 bases). The CDR3 runs to 13 residues. Germline-derived CDR1 and CDR2 are MNHEY and SVGAGI. V was pared by 7 bases and J by 8 bases, with 17 bases between. CDR3 sequence: CASTGFDRKGYTF. The CDR3 nucleotides are TGTGCCAGCACAGGTTTCGACAGAAAGGGCTACACCTTC.

The rearrangement joins TRBV5-1 to TRBJ1-6; no definite D call. V shed 0 bases and J shed 4 bases, with 8 bases lying between them. The V gene's germline CDR1 is SGHRS and CDR2 YFSETQ. The CDR3 runs to 15 residues. CDR3 in DNA: TGCGCCAGCAGCTTGGATGCGGGGTATAATTCACCCCTCCACTTT. Its protein is CASSLDAGYNSPLHF.

V and J are TRBV5-8 and TRBJ1-3; D is undetermined. This CDR3 has 19 residues. V lost 0 bases to trimming and J lost 2 bases, with 21 bases between them. The germline CDR1 and CDR2 sequences are SGHTS and YDEGEE. The CDR3 bases are TGTGCCAGCAGCTTGGCCCAATTGATGACCGCGGAAGCTGGAAACACCATATATTTT. Its protein product is CASSLAQLMTAEAGNTIYF.

The rearrangement links TRBV15 to TRBJ1-2; D remains unclear. Germline-derived CDR1 and CDR2 are LNHNV and YYDKDF (reference sequence). V was pared by 6 bases and J by 0 bases, with 8 bases between. The CDR3 covers 13 residues. The CDR3 protein is CATRGQANYGYTF. CDR3 DNA sequence: TGTGCCACCAGGGGCCAAGCTAACTATGGCTACACCTTC.

This chain connects TRBV7-9 to TRBJ2-1; 11 nucleotides align to TRBD2. The CDR3 runs 17 residues. Germline CDR1 reads SEHNR; CDR2 reads FQNEAQ (reference sequence). Trimming cost V 4 bases and J 6 bases; bases outside gene matches: 11. The DNA of the CDR3 is TGTGCCAGCAGCTCACTAGCGGGGGTCTTCGGGCGCAATGAGCAGTTCTTC. Its protein is CASSSLAGVFGRNEQFF.